Sequencing of this T cell receptor (beta chain) was carried out in a study of blood T cell repertoires in COVID-19. About the research overall: Researchers got acute and convalescent COVID-19 samples from the United States, Italy and Spain. In each case, the material was cDNA or gDNA derived from T cells, B-cell-depleted T cells, or PBMCs.

Germline CDR1 reads LNHDA; CDR2 reads SQIVND (reference sequence). The CDR3 totals 14 residues. V lost 8 bases, J lost 2 bases, and 13 bases lay in between. Study processing details: Amplification from reference gene primers served as the basis for estimated nucleated cell counts. Here immunoSEQ multiplex PCR was the method, and the copy in TCRdb shows in-frame clones only, minus some. That table furnishes V, J and clone size, whereas the DNA furnished D and trimming. The sample comprises some 150,000 clones, around 84% of which are singletons, and around two fifths rests with the top ten. This rearrangement joins TRBV19 to TRBJ1-3; no reliable D call. The TCR was taken from a human donor in a cohort sampled during active COVID-19. Sequences were obtained from peripheral blood. CDR3 loop: CASSRREAGNTIYF. The CDR3 region has the DNA TGTGCCAGTTCGAGGAGGGAGGCTGGAAACACCATATATTTT.